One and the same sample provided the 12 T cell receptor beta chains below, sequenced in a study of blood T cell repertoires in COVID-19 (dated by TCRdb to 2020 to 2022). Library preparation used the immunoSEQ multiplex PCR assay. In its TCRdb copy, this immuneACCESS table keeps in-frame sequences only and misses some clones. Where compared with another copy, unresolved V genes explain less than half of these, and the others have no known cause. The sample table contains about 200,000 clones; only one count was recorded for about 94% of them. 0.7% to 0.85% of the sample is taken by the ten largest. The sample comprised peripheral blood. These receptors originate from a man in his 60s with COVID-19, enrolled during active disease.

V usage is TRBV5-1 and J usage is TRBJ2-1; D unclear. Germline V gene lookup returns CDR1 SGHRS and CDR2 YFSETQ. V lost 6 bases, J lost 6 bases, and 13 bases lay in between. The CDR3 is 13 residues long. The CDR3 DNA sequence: TGCGCCAGCAACCCAGACTCCCTCAATGAGCAGTTCTTC. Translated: CASNPDSLNEQFF.

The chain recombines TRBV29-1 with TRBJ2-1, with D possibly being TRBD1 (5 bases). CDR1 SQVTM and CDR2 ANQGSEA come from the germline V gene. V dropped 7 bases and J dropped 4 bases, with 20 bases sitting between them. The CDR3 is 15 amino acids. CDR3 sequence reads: CSATGGPGSYNEQFF. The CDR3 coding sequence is TGCAGCGCGACGGGCGGACCAGGGTCGTACAATGAGCAGTTCTTC.

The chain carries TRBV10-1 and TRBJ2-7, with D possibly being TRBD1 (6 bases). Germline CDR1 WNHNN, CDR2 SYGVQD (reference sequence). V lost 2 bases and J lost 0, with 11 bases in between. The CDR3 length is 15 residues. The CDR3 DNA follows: TGCGCCAGCAGTGAGGCCACAGGGAGCTCCTACGAGCAGTACTTC. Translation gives CASSEATGSSYEQYF.

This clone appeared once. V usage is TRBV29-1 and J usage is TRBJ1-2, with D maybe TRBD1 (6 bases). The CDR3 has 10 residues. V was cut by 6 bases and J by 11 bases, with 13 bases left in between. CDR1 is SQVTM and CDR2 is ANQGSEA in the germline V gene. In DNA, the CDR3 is TGCAGCGTGGAACAGGGCCATTACACCTTC. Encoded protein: CSVEQGHYTF.

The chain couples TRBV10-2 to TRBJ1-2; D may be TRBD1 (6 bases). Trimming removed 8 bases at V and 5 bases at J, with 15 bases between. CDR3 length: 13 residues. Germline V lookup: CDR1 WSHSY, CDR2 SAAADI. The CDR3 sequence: CASAAGQLYGYTF. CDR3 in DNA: TGCGCCAGCGCCGCCGGACAGCTTTATGGCTACACCTTC.

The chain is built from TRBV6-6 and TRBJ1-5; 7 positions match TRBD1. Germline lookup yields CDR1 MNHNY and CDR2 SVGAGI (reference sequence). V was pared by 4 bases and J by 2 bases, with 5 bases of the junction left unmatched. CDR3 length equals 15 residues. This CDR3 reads CASSSTGRRNQPQHF. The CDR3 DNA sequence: TGTGCCAGCAGTTCGACAGGGAGGCGCAATCAGCCCCAGCATTTT.

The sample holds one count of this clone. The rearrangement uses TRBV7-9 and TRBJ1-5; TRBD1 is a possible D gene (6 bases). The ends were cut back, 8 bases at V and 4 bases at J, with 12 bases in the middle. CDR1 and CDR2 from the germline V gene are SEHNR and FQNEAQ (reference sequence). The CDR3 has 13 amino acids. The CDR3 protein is CASSGVGNQPQHF. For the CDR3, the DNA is TGTGCCAGCTCAGGGGTCGGGAATCAGCCCCAGCATTTT. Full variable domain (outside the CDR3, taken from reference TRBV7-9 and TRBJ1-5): DTGVSQNPRHKITKRGQNVTFRCDPISEHNRLYWYRQTLGQGPEFLTYFQNEAQLEKSRLLSDRFSAERPKGSFSTLEIQRTEQGDSAMYLCASSGVGNQPQHFGDGTRLSIL.

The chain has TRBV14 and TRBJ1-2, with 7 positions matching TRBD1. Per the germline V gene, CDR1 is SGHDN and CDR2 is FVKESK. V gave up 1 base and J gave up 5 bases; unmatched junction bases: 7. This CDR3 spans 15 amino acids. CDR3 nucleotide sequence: TGTGCCAGCAGCCAAGGCCCAGGGGGTTCATATGGCTACACCTTC. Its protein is CASSQGPGGSYGYTF.

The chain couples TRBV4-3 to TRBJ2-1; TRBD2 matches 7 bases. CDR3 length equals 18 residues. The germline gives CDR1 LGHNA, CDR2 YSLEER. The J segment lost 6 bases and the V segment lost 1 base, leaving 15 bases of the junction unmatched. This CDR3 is CASSQVFPSGAIFNEQFF. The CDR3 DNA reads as TGCGCCAGCAGCCAAGTTTTCCCCAGCGGGGCCATTTTCAATGAGCAGTTCTTC.

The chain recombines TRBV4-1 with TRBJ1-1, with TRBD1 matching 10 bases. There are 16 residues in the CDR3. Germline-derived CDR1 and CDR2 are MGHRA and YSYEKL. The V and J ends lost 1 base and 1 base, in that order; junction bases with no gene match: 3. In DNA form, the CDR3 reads TGCGCCAGCAGCCAAGTGGGGGACAGGGGGAACACTGAAGCTTTCTTT. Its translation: CASSQVGDRGNTEAFF.

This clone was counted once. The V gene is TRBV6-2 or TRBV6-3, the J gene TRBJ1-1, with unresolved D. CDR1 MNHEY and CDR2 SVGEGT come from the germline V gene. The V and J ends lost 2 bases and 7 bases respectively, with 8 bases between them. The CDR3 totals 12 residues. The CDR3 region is CASSYGLREAFF. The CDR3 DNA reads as TGTGCCAGCAGTTACGGCCTCCGTGAAGCTTTCTTT.

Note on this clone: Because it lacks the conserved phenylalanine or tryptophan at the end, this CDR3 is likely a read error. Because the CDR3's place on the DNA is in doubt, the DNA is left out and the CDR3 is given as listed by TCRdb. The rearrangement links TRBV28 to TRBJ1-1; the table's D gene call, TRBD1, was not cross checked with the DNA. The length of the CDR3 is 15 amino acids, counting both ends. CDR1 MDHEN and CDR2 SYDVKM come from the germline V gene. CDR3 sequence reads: CASTPGQYRGKGVII.